This TCR beta chain originates from a study of blood T cells in healthy people across ages. Findings of the study overall: When set beside aged donors, long-lived donors presented more naive CD4+ cells and higher diversity. Naive T cell percentage strongly correlated with TCR beta diversity.

Donors gave approximately 9.9 milliliters of peripheral blood apiece. This clonotype was seen only a few times. The antigen is unknown. Germline-derived CDR1 and CDR2 are DFQATT and SNEGSKA (reference sequence). The CDR3 is 12 amino acids. Through a sample-barcoded 5' primer and a J-beta primer mix, a second PCR was run for roughly 7 to 11 cycles. Using its own MiXCR run on the 5' RACE reads, TCRdb lists one record per CDR3 protein. In the table there are around 1,500,000 distinct CDR3 sequences, 40% to 50% of which are singletons. The clonotype originates from a woman aged 18 to 35 in good health. The sequenced material came from blood. The rearrangement links TRBV20-1 to TRBJ2-5, with D tentatively TRBD1 (5 bases). The J call may be in error: the DNA end matches TRBJ2-7 better. CDR3 DNA sequence: TGCAGTGCTAGATCGTCAGGGTCCGAGCAGTACTTC. It translates to CSARSSGSEQYF.